This TCR beta chain was identified during a study of blood T cell repertoires in COVID-19 (dated by TCRdb to 2018 to 2021). Some background on the complete study: Collaborator samples came from the United States, Italy and Spain and covered acute and convalescent phases of COVID-19. The sample metadata nearly always contained a de-identified subject ID, COVID-19 status, age in years and sex. Subjects who had been exposed to COVID-19, were actively infected with it, or had recovered from it provided the deeply sampled blood TCRbeta repertoires that made up the dataset. Samples came from the ongoing ImmuneRACE study (first 160 participants) plus 1,254 subjects from 6 global collaborators. Where available, HLA class I and class II types were taken from metadata supplied by the sample provider and were not determined by assay-based typing. The prospective study material was composed of cDNA or gDNA derived from T cells, B-cell-depleted T cells, or PBMCs. A freely available public database, intended as a resource for researchers studying the immune response to SARS-CoV-2, is where the repertoires were released. What the study reported, not specific to this receptor: How much clinical and demographic metadata was included differed by source and by participant, and the metadata was provided uncurated.

Collaborating institutions collected whole blood in K2EDTA tubes following their own protocols. For TCRbeta analysis, collaborators shipped samples in one of three forms: frozen whole blood, isolated PBMCs, or DNA extracted from either of those sample types. For this clone: Its binding antigen is unknown. Base qualities were left out, and no much larger clone turns up one base away.

V is trimmed back by 2 bases and J by 5 bases, and the junction contains 13 bases that no gene match accounts for. The CDR3 measures 17 amino acids from cysteine to phenylalanine. Kept here is only the CDR3 DNA, which spans 51 bases and is read in frame from base 1. Based on the germline V gene (reference sequence), the CDR1 and CDR2 sequences are LNHNV and YYDKDF. TCRbeta CDR3 regions were amplified from genomic DNA by means of the immunoSEQ Assay, a bias-controlled multiplex PCR. As for how the authors treated the data: The number of nucleated cells in each sample was estimated by amplification of reference gene primers within the assay. Sequence reads were collapsed and filtered to measure the absolute abundance of every unique TCRbeta CDR3 rearrangement. For each sample, productive Simpson clonality was calculated as the square root of Simpson's diversity index across productive rearrangements. In TCRdb, the immuneACCESS table is reduced to in-frame sequences with V and J assigned. These tables do not hold every clone; where another copy was compared, an unresolved V gene accounts for under half, and the others remain unexplained. From that table come the V and J calls and clone size; the DNA was used to work out D and trimming. The sample table holds 150,000 to 200,000 clones, of which about 82% were seen once. 6% to 7.5% of the sample belongs to the ten largest clones.

The source is a man in his 70s with active or convalescent COVID-19. The rearranged segments are TRBV15 and TRBJ2-7; 9 bases in the middle match TRBD2. The specimen was peripheral blood. The bases read TGTGCCACCAGCAGACCTCTCGTGAGCGGGAGGACAGACGAGCAGTACTTC. Its protein reads: CATSRPLVSGRTDEQYF.